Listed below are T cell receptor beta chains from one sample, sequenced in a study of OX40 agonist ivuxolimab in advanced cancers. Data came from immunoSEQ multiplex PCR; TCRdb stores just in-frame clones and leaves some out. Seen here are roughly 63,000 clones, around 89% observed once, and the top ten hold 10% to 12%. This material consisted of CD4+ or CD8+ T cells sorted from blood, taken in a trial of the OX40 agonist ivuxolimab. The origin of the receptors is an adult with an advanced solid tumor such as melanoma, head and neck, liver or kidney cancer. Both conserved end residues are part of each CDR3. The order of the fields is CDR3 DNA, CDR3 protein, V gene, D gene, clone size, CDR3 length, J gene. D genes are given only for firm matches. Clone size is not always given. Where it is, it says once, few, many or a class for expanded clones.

DNA: TGTGCCATCAACAGGGGCCCCTACGAGCAGTACTTC
CDR3: CAINRGPYEQYF
V: TRBV10-3
D: TRBD1
size: NA
length: 12
J: TRBJ2-7

DNA: TGTGCCAGTACCCGCGACGACTCCTACGAGCAGTACTTC
CDR3: CASTRDDSYEQYF
V: TRBV19
D: NA
size: NA
length: 13
J: TRBJ2-7

DNA: TGTGCCAGCAGTTACTCGAGAACTAGGGCCACAGATACGCAGTATTTT
CDR3: CASSYSRTRATDTQYF
V: TRBV6-5
D: NA
size: few
length: 16
J: TRBJ2-3

DNA: TGTGCCAGCAGCCCTGGACAGGGATCTTTCTACGAGCAGTACTTC
CDR3: CASSPGQGSFYEQYF
V: TRBV7-3
D: TRBD1
size: NA
length: 15
J: TRBJ2-7

DNA: TGTGCCAGCACCGATCCCACAGGTGTCTATGGCTACACCTTC
CDR3: CASTDPTGVYGYTF
V: TRBV6-1
D: NA
size: NA
length: 14
J: TRBJ1-2

DNA: TGTGCCAGCAGGTCGTATGGCTACACCTTC
CDR3: CASRSYGYTF
V: TRBV6-6
D: NA
size: few
length: 10
J: TRBJ1-2

DNA: TGCGCCAGCAGCTTGAGTCCCGACTATGGCTACACCTTC
CDR3: CASSLSPDYGYTF
V: TRBV5-1
D: NA
size: NA
length: 13
J: TRBJ1-2

DNA: TGTGCCAGCGCGACAGGATATTATGGCTACACCTTC
CDR3: CASATGYYGYTF
V: TRBV6-4
D: NA
size: NA
length: 12
J: TRBJ1-2

DNA: TGTGCCAGCTCACGAACCGGACCCACCGAGCAGTACTTC
CDR3: CASSRTGPTEQYF
V: TRBV18
D: NA
size: NA
length: 13
J: TRBJ2-7

DNA: TGTGCCAGCAGTCCTGGACAGGGGGCATTGGGGGGCTACACCTTC
CDR3: CASSPGQGALGGYTF
V: TRBV6-6
D: TRBD1
size: NA
length: 15
J: TRBJ1-2

DNA: TGTGCCAGCAGCCTGATACCCTACGAGCAGTACTTC
CDR3: CASSLIPYEQYF
V: TRBV7-2
D: NA
size: NA
length: 12
J: TRBJ2-7

DNA: TGCGCCAGCAGCTTGGGGTACCAAGAGACCCAGTACTTC
CDR3: CASSLGYQETQYF
V: TRBV5-1
D: NA
size: NA
length: 13
J: TRBJ2-5

DNA: TGTGCCAGTAGGGGACTAAATCAGCCCCAGCATTTT
CDR3: CASRGLNQPQHF
V: TRBV19
D: NA
size: NA
length: 12
J: TRBJ1-5